Listed below are T cell receptor beta chains from one sample, sequenced in a study of CD4 T cell repertoires in COVID-19. Sequencing used immunoSEQ multiplex PCR; TCRdb keeps in-frame clones, though not all of them. The repertoire holds approximately 75,000 clones, about four fifths seen once, with approximately 0.6% in the top ten. The starting material was CD4+ T cells from peripheral blood, obtained after recovery from COVID-19. All receptors derive from a human donor who had COVID-19. Each CDR3 is given with its conserved first and last residue. The D gene is left open where the match is weak. Expanded clones get a size class; other rows say once, few or many, or leave the size out.

D gene	J gene	V gene	clone size	CDR3 protein	CDR3 DNA
TRBD1	TRBJ2-7	TRBV6-5	.	CASSYSPGQGYEQYF	TGTGCCAGCAGTTACTCTCCGGGACAGGGATACGAGCAGTACTTC
.	TRBJ2-1	TRBV5-1	.	CASSFRQQGGGEQFF	TGCGCCAGCAGCTTTAGGCAGCAGGGAGGTGGTGAGCAGTTCTTC
TRBD1	TRBJ2-7	TRBV7-9	.	CASSGQGPGEQYF	TGTGCCAGCAGCGGACAGGGACCGGGTGAGCAGTACTTC
.	TRBJ1-5	TRBV6-6	.	CASSYSGYSNQPQHF	TGTGCCAGCAGTTACTCGGGGTATAGCAATCAGCCCCAGCATTTT
.	TRBJ2-5	TRBV28	once	CASSRSGVETQYF	TGTGCCAGCAGTCGTAGCGGAGTAGAGACCCAGTACTTC
TRBD2	TRBJ2-7	TRBV10-3	.	CAISESGSSYEQYF	TGTGCCATCAGTGAAAGCGGGAGCTCCTACGAGCAGTACTTC
.	TRBJ2-2	TRBV28	.	CASRSPNTGELFF	TGTGCCAGCAGGTCTCCGAACACCGGGGAGCTGTTTTTT
.	TRBJ2-5	TRBV6-5	.	CASTLTGIQETQYF	TGTGCCAGCACCCTGACGGGGATCCAAGAGACCCAGTACTTC
.	TRBJ1-4	TRBV10-3	.	CAISESGLTGEKLFF	TGTGCCATCAGTGAGTCGGGCCTTACTGGGGAAAAACTGTTTTTT
TRBD2	TRBJ2-3	TRBV5-1	.	CASSPRTSGGEYF	TGCGCCAGCAGCCCCAGGACTAGCGGGGGCGAGTATTTT
TRBD1	TRBJ2-2	TRBV5-1	.	CASSLDLGQGNTGELFF	TGCGCCAGCAGCTTAGACCTGGGACAGGGGAACACCGGGGAGCTGTTTTTT
TRBD1	TRBJ1-1	TRBV7-3	.	CASSFTGGANTEAFF	TGTGCCAGCAGCTTCACAGGGGGCGCGAACACTGAAGCTTTCTTT
TRBD1	TRBJ1-2	TRBV9	.	CASSPEGATYGYTF	TGTGCCAGCAGCCCTGAGGGGGCTACCTATGGCTACACCTTC
.	TRBJ1-5	TRBV12-3/TRBV12-4	few	CASSRQTQPQHF	TGTGCCAGCAGTCGACAGACCCAGCCCCAGCATTTT
TRBD1	TRBJ1-5	TRBV27	.	CASRSGTEDNQPQHF	TGTGCCAGCAGATCCGGGACAGAAGACAATCAGCCCCAGCATTTT
TRBD1	TRBJ1-2	TRBV30	.	CAWSPLEGAYGYTF	TGTGCCTGGAGCCCCTTGGAGGGGGCGTATGGCTACACCTTC
.	TRBJ1-3	TRBV7-8	.	CASSSLGLTSGNTIYF	TGTGCCAGCAGCTCTCTTGGACTGACATCTGGAAACACCATATATTTT
.	TRBJ2-5	TRBV9	.	CASSGGPGETQYF	TGTGCCAGCAGCGGTGGACCTGGGGAGACCCAGTACTTC
TRBD1	TRBJ1-2	TRBV4-1	.	CASSQGDGQAFGGYTF	TGCGCCAGCAGCCAAGGGGACGGACAGGCATTTGGGGGCTACACCTTC
TRBD2	TRBJ2-1	TRBV6-1	.	CASSETPGLAGGHEQFF	TGTGCCAGCAGTGAAACCCCCGGACTAGCGGGGGGGCATGAGCAGTTCTTC
.	TRBJ1-2	TRBV21-1	.	CASSTTGGNYGYTF	TGTGCCAGCAGCACGACAGGGGGCAACTATGGCTACACCTTC
.	TRBJ2-2	TRBV11-3	few	CASKVSANTGELFF	TGTGCCAGCAAGGTCAGCGCGAACACCGGGGAGCTGTTTTTT
.	TRBJ2-1	TRBV7-2	.	CASSLDSNEQFF	TGTGCCAGCAGCTTAGACAGCAATGAGCAGTTCTTC
.	TRBJ2-7	TRBV10-3	few	CATSRVPDSYEQYF	TGTGCCACGTCAAGGGTACCCGACTCCTACGAGCAGTACTTC
.	TRBJ2-3	TRBV29-1	.	CSVEAAAQYF	TGCAGCGTTGAGGCAGCTGCGCAGTATTTT
.	TRBJ2-3	TRBV5-1	.	CASKLRDTTDTQYF	TGCGCCAGCAAACTCAGGGACACCACAGATACGCAGTATTTT
TRBD1	TRBJ2-1	TRBV27	.	CASSLQGAAEWEQFF	TGTGCCAGCAGTTTGCAGGGGGCTGCGGAATGGGAGCAGTTCTTC
TRBD1	TRBJ2-5	TRBV13	.	CASSRDRGSETQYF	TGTGCCAGCAGCCGGGACAGGGGTTCGGAGACCCAGTACTTC
.	TRBJ1-5	TRBV6-2/TRBV6-3	once	CASSYGGGLNQPQHF	TGTGCCAGCAGTTACGGGGGGGGGCTCAATCAGCCCCAGCATTTT
.	TRBJ1-3	TRBV5-1	.	CASSTDLGNTIYF	TGCGCCAGCAGCACCGATCTTGGAAACACCATATATTTT
.	TRBJ2-3	TRBV20-1	.	CSGLTTDTQYF	TGCAGTGGTTTGACCACAGATACGCAGTATTTT
TRBD1	TRBJ2-7	TRBV19	.	CASTSLGTGGEQYF	TGTGCCAGTACCTCCTTGGGGACAGGGGGGGAGCAGTACTTC
.	TRBJ1-5	TRBV19	.	CASRIQESNQPQHF	TGTGCCAGTAGGATACAGGAGAGCAATCAGCCCCAGCATTTT